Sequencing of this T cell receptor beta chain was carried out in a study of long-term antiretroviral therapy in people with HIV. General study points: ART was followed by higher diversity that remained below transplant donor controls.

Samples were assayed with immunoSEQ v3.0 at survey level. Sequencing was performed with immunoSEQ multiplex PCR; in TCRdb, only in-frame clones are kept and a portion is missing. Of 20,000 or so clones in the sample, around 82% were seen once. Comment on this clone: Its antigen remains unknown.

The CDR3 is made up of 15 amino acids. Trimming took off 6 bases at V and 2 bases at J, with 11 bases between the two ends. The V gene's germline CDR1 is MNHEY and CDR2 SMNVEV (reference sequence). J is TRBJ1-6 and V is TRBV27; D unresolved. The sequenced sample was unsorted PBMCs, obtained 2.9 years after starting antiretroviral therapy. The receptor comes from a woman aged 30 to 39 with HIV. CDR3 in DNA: TGTGCCAGCAGCCGCGGGAGCGCCTATAATTCACCCCTCCACTTT. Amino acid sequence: CASSRGSAYNSPLHF.